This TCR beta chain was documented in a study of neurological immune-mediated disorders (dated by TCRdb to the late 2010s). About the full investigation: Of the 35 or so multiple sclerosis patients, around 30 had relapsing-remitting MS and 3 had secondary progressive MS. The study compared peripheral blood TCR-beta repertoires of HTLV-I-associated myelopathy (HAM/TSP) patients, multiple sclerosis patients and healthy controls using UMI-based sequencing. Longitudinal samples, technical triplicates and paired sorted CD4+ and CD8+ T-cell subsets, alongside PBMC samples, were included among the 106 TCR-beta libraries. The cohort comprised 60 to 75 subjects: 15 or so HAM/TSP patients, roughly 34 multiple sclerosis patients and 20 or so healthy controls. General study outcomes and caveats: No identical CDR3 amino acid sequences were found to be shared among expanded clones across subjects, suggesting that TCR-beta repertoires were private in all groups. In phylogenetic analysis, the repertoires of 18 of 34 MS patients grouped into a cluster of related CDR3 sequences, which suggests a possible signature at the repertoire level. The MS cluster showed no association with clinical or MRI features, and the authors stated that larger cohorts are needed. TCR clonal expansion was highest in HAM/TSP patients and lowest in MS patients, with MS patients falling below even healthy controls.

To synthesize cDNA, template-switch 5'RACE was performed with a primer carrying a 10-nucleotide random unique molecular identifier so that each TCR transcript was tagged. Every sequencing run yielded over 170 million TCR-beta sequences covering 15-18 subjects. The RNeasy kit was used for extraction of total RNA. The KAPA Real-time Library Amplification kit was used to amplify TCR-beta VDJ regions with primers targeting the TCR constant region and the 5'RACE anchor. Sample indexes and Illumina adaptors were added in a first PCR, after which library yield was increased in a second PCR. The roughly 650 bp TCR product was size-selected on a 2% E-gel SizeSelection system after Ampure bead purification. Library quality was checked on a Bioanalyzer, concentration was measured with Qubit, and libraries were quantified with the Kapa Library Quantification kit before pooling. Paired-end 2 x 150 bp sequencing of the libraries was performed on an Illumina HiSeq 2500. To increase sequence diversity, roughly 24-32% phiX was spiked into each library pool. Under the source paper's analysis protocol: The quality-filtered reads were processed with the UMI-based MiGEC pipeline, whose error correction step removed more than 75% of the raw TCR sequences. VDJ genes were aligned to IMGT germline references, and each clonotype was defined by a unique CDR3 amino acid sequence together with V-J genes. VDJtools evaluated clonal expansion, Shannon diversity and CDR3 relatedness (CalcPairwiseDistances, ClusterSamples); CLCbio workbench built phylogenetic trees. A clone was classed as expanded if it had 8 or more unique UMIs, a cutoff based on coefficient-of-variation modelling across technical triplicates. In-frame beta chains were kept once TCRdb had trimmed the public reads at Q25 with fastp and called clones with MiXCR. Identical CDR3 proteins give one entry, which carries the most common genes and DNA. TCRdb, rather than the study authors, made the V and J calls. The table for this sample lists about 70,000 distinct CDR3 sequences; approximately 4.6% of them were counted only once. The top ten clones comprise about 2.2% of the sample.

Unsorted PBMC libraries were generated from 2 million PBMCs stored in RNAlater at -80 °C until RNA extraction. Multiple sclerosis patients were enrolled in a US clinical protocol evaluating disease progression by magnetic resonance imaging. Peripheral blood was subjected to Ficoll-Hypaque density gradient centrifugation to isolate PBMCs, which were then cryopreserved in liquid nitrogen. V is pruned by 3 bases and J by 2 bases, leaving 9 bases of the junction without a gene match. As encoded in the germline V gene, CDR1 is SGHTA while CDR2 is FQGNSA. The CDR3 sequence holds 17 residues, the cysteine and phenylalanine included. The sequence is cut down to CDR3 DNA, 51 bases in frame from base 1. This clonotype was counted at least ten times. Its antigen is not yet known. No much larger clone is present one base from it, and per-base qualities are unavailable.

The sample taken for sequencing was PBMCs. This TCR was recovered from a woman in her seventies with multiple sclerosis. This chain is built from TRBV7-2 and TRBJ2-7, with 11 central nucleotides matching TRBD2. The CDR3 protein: CASSLGGGLAGAYEQYF. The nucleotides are TGTGCCAGCAGCTTGGGGGGCGGACTAGCGGGCGCCTACGAGCAGTACTTC.